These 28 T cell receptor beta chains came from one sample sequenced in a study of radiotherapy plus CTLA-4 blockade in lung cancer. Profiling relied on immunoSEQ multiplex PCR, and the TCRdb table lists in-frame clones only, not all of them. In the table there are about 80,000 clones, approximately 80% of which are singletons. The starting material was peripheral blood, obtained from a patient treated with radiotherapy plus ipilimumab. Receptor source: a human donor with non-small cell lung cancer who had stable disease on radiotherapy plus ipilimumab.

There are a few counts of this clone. CDR3 amino acids: CAISLTGRYYEQYF. CDR3 bases: TGCGCCATCTCTCTGACAGGTCGATACTACGAGCAGTACTTC. The chain employs TRBV23-1 and TRBJ2-7; a possible D gene is TRBD1 (6 bases). TRBV23-1 is an open reading frame, and its role is uncertain. Deletions cut 10 bases from V and 3 bases from J, with 19 bases between. This CDR3 spans 14 amino acids.

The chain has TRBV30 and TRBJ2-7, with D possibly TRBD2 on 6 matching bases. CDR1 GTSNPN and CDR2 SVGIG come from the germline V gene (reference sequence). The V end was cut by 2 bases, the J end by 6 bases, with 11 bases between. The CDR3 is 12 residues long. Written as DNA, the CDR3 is TGTGCCTGGAGTTTGTACGGGGGCGAGCAGTACTTC. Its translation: CAWSLYGGEQYF.

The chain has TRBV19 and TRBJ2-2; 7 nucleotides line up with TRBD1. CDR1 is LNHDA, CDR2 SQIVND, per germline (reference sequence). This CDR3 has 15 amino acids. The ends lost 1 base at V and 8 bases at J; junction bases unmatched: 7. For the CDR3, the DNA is TGTGCCAGTAGTATAGGACAGGGCTGGTCGGGGGAGCTGTTTTTT. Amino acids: CASSIGQGWSGELFF.

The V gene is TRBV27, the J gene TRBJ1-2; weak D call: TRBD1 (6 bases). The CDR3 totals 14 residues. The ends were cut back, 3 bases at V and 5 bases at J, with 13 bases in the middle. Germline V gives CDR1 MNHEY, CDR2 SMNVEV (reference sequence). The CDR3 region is CASSFLGGSYGYTF. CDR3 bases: TGTGCCAGCAGTTTTTTAGGGGGATCTTATGGCTACACCTTC.

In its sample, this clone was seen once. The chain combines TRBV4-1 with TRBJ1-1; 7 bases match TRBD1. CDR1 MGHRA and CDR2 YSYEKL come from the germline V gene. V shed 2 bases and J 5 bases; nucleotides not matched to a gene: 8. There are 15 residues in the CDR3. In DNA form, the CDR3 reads TGCGCCAGCAGCCAATTGACAGGGAGTGGTACTGAAGCTTTCTTT. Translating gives CASSQLTGSGTEAFF.

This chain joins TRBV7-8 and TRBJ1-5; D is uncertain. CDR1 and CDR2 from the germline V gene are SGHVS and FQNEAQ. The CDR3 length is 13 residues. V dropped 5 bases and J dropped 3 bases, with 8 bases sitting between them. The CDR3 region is CASSAVVNQPQHF. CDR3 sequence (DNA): TGTGCCAGCAGCGCGGTGGTCAATCAGCCCCAGCATTTT.

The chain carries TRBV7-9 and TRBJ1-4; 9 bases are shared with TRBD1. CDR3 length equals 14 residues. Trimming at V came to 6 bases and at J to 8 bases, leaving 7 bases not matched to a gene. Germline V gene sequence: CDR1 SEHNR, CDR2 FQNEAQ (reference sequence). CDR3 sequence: CASSTGQGKEKLFF. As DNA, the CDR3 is TGTGCCAGCAGTACGGGACAGGGTAAAGAAAAACTGTTTTTT.

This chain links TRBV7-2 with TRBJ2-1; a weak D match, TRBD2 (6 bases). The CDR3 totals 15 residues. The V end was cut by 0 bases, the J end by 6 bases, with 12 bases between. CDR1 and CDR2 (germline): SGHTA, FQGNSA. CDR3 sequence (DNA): TGTGCCAGCAGCTTAGCCGGGACTTGGGTCAATGAGCAGTTCTTC. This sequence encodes CASSLAGTWVNEQFF.

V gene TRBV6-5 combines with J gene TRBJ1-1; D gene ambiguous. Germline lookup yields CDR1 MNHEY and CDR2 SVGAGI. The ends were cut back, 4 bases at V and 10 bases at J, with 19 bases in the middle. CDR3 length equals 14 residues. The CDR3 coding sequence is TGTGCCAGCAGTTTATCGGACGGAAGAGAGGGAGCTTTCTTT. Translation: CASSLSDGREGAFF.

This chain's CDR3 is CASSPRGRAEAFF. In DNA form, the CDR3 reads TGTGCCAGCAGTCCCAGGGGGCGAGCTGAAGCTTTCTTT. The V and J genes are TRBV2 and TRBJ1-1; TRBD1 aligns across 8 bases. The CDR3 contains 13 residues. The trim removed 5 bases at V and 6 bases at J, leaving 5 bases unmatched. The germline CDR1 and CDR2 sequences are SNHLY and FYNNEI.

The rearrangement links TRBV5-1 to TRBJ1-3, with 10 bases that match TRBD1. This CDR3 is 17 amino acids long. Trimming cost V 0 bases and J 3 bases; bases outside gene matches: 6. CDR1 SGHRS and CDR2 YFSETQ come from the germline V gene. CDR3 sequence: CASSLETGGLGGNTIYF. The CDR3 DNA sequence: TGCGCCAGCAGCTTGGAGACAGGGGGCTTAGGTGGAAACACCATATATTTT.

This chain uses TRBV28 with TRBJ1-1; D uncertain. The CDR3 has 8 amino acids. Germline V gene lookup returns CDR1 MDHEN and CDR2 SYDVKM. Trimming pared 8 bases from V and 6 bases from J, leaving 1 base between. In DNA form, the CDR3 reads TGTGCCAGCGCTGAAGCTTTCTTT. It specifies CASAEAFF.

The DNA for the CDR3 is TGTGCCAGCAGTTTAAGGCTAGCGTATACAGATACGCAGTATTTT. It encodes CASSLRLAYTDTQYF. The V and J genes are TRBV27 and TRBJ2-3, with D perhaps matching TRBD2 (6 bases). The germline CDR1 and CDR2 sequences are MNHEY and SMNVEV (reference sequence). V gave up 2 bases and J gave up 3 bases, with 12 bases separating them. The CDR3 consists of 15 residues.

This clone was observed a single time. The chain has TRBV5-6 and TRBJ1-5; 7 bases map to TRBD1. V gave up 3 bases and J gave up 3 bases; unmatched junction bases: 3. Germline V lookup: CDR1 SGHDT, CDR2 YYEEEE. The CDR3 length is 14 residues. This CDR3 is CASSSGQLNQPQHF. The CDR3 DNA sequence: TGTGCCAGCAGCTCGGGACAGCTCAATCAGCCCCAGCATTTT.

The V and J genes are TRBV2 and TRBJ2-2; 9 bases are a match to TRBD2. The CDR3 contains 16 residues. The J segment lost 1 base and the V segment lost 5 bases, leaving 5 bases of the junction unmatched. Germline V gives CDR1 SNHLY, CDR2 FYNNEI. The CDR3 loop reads CASSPLSGGNTGELFF. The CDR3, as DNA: TGTGCCAGCAGTCCCCTTAGCGGGGGGAACACCGGGGAGCTGTTTTTT.

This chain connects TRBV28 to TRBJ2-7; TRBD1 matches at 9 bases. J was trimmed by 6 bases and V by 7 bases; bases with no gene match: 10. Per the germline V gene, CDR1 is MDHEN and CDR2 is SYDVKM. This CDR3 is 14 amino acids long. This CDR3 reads CASTTGQGMFEQYF. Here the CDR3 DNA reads TGTGCCAGCACCACGGGACAGGGAATGTTCGAGCAGTACTTC.

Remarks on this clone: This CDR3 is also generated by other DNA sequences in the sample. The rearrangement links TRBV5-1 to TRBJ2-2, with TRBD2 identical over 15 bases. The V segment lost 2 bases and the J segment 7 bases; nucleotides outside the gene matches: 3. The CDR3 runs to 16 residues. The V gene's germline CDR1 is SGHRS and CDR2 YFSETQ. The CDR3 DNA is TGCGCCAGCAGCTTAGGACTAGCGGGAGGGCACGGGGAGCTGTTTTTT. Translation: CASSLGLAGGHGELFF.

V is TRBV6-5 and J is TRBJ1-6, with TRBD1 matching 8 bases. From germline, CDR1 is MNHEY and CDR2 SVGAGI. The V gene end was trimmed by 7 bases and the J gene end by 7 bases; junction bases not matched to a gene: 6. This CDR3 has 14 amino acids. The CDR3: CASTPRQGNSPLHF. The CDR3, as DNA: TGTGCCAGCACCCCGCGACAGGGGAATTCACCCCTCCACTTT.

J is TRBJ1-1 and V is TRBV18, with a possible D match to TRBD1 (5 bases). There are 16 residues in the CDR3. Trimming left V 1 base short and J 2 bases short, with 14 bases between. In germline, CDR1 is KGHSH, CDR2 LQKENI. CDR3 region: CASSPLKTEVNTEAFF. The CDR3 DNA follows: TGTGCCAGCTCACCACTGAAGACAGAAGTAAACACTGAAGCTTTCTTT.

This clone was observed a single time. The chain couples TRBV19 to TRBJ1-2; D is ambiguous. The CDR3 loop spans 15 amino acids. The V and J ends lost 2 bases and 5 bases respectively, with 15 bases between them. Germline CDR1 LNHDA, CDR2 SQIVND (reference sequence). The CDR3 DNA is TGTGCCAGTAGTATAAACTGGCAGCCCGATTATGGCTACACCTTC. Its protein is CASSINWQPDYGYTF.

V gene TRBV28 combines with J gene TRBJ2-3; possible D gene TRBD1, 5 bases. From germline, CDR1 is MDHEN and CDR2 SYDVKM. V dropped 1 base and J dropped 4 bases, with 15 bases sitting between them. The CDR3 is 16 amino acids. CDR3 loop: CASSLLRILGADTQYF. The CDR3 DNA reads TGTGCCAGCAGTTTATTGCGCATCCTAGGGGCAGATACGCAGTATTTT.

CDR3 nucleotide sequence: TGTGCCAGCAGTTTCGGGGGTTCGGGCAGCTCCTATAATTCACCCCTCCACTTT. Its translation: CASSFGGSGSSYNSPLHF. The chain carries TRBV27 and TRBJ1-6, with D maybe TRBD1 (5 bases). Per germline, CDR1 MNHEY and CDR2 SMNVEV (reference sequence). The CDR3 sequence is 18 residues long. V shed 3 bases and J shed 0 bases, with 15 bases lying between them.

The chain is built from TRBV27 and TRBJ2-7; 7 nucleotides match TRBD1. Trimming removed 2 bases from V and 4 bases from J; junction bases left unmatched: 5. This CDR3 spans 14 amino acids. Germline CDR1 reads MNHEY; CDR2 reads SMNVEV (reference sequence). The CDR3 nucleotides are TGTGCCAGCAGTTTAACCGGGACAGCATACGAGCAGTACTTC. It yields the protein CASSLTGTAYEQYF.

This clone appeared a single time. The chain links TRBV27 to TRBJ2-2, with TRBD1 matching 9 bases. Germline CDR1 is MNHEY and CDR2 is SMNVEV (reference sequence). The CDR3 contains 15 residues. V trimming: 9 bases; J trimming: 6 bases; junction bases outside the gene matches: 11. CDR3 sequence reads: CASGSTGTGSGELFF. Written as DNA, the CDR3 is TGTGCCAGTGGATCCACCGGGACAGGGTCCGGGGAGCTGTTTTTT.

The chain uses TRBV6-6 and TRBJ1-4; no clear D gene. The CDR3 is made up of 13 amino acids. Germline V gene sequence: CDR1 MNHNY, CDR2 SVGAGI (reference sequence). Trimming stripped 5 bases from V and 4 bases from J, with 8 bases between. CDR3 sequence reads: CASSRDYNEKLFF. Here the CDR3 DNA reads TGTGCCAGCAGTAGGGATTATAATGAAAAACTGTTTTTT.

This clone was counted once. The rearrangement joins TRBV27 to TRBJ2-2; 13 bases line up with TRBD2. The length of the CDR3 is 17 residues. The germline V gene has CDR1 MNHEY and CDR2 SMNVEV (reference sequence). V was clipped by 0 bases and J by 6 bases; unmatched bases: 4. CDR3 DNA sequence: TGTGCCAGCAGTTTATCGAGACTAGCGGGAGGCGCCGGGGAGCTGTTTTTT. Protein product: CASSLSRLAGGAGELFF.

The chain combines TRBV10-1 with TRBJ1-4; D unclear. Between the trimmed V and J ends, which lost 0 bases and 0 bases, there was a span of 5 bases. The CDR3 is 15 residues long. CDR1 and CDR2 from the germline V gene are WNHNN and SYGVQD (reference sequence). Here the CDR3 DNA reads TGCGCCAGCAGTGAGTCCTCTGCAACTAATGAAAAACTGTTTTTT. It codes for CASSESSATNEKLFF.

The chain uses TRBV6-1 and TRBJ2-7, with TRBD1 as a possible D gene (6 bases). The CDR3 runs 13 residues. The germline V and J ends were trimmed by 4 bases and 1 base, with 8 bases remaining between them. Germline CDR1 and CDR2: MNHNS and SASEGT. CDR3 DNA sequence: TGTGCCAGCAGTGTAGGACAGTCCTACGAGCAGTACTTC. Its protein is CASSVGQSYEQYF.